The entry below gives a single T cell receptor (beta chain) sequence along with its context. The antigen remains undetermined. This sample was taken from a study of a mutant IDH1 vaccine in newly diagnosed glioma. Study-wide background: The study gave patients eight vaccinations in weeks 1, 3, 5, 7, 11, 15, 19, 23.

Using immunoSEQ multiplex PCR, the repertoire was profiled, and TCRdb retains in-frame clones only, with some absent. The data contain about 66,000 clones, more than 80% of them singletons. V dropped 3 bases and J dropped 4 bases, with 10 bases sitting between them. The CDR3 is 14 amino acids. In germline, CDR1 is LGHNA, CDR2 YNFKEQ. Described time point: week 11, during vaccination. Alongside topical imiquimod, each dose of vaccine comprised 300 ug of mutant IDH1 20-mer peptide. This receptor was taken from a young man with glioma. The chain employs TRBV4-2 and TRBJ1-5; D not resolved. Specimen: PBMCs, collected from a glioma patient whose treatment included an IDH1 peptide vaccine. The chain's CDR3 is CASSQTTGNQPQHF. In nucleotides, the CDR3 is TGTGCCAGCAGCCAGACGACGGGGAATCAGCCCCAGCATTTT.